The 7 T cell receptor beta chains presented below share a single source sample, sequenced in a study of CD8 T cells in ankylosing spondylitis. TCRdb reanalysed the 5' RACE reads using MiXCR and keeps one entry per CDR3 protein. The table has hundreds of thousands of distinct CDR3 sequences, 12% seen once. The antigens these receptors bind are not known. Regarding the study as a whole: A motif in TCR beta, a set of about eight highly homologous variants, appeared characteristic of ankylosing spondylitis blood.

The sequenced sample consisted of blood, either unsorted or a sorted T cell fraction (not recorded which). The source of these receptors is a male donor with ankylosing spondylitis.

V is TRBV5-1 and J is TRBJ2-2; D remains unclear. Trimming left V 3 bases short and J 5 bases short, with 17 bases between. The CDR3 loop spans 16 amino acids. CDR1 SGHRS and CDR2 YFSETQ come from the germline V gene. The CDR3 nucleotides are TGCGCCAGCAGCTCTCGTCAGGCCGGAGTTACCGGGGAGCTGTTTTTT. It yields the protein CASSSRQAGVTGELFF.

This clonotype came up many times. The rearrangement uses TRBV29-1 and TRBJ1-1; D not resolved. V was trimmed by 4 bases and J by 1 base, leaving 10 bases between them. There are 13 residues in the CDR3. Germline CDR1 and CDR2: SQVTM and ANQGSEA. Written as DNA, the CDR3 is TGCAGCGTTGCCAGACTGGCGAACACTGAAGCTTTCTTT. This translates into CSVARLANTEAFF.

This clonotype was observed many times. The V call is TRBV5-5, the J call TRBJ2-1; D unresolved. Between the trimmed V and J ends, which lost 5 bases and 3 bases, there was a span of 9 bases. This CDR3 is built from 13 residues. CDR1 is SGHKS, CDR2 YYEKEE, per germline (reference sequence). CDR3 protein: CASSTWGYNEQFF. The CDR3 DNA is TGTGCCAGCAGTACGTGGGGCTACAATGAGCAGTTCTTC.

V usage is TRBV10-3 and J usage is TRBJ2-2; D might be TRBD1 or TRBD2, each matching 6 bases. The germline CDR1 and CDR2 sequences are ENHRY and SYGVKD. Trimming shortened V by 6 bases and J by 4 bases, and 15 bases separated the two germline ends. CDR3 length: 15 amino acids. The CDR3 DNA follows: TGTGCCATCAGGTCTCCCGGGGGCGTCACCGGGGAGCTGTTTTTT. Translation gives CAIRSPGGVTGELFF.

This clonotype was found a few times. The genes are TRBV29-1 and TRBJ2-1; TRBD2 agrees at 10 bases. This CDR3 has 14 residues. CDR1 SQVTM and CDR2 ANQGSEA come from the germline V gene. Trimming removed 7 bases from V and 7 bases from J; junction bases left unmatched: 10. CDR3 nucleotides: TGCAGCGCCCAAGGGACTAGCGACTATAATGAGCAGTTCTTC. It specifies CSAQGTSDYNEQFF.

This clonotype was recorded at least ten times. V gene TRBV20-1 combines with J gene TRBJ2-3, with D perhaps TRBD1 (5 bases). Deletions cut 6 bases from V and 1 base from J, with 17 bases between. This CDR3 is 15 amino acids long. The germline CDR1 and CDR2 sequences are DFQATT and SNEGSKA (reference sequence). The CDR3 DNA sequence: TGCAGTGCCCCATCTGCAGGGAAGGGCACAGATACGCAGTATTTT. The encoded protein is CSAPSAGKGTDTQYF.

In its sample, this clonotype was seen a few times. This chain connects TRBV20-1 to TRBJ1-5; D gene ambiguous. CDR3 length: 15 amino acids. CDR1 is DFQATT, CDR2 SNEGSKA, per germline (reference sequence). The V end was cut by 4 bases, the J end by 1 base, with 14 bases between. The CDR3 coding sequence is TGCAGTGCTATATCTTCGTCACAAAGCAATCAGCCCCAGCATTTT. As protein: CSAISSSQSNQPQHF.